The clone carrying this TCR beta chain has a single count. What it recognizes is unknown. TCRB was sequenced at Survey level resolution. The data were produced by immunoSEQ multiplex PCR, yet TCRdb's version contains in-frame clones alone and is incomplete. This repertoire shows over 650 clones, around three quarters found once; its top ten account for 6.5% to 7.5%. The time point: 2015-2016 season, 7 days after influenza vaccination. Vaccine contraindications, substance abuse, HIV/AIDS, active malignancy and active illness excluded donors. V was trimmed by 5 bases and J by 0 bases, leaving 8 bases between them. This CDR3 has 13 residues. The germline CDR1 and CDR2 sequences are GTSNPN and SVGIG (reference sequence). This sample stems from a study of follicular helper T cells after annual influenza vaccination. Study-level findings and limits: Day 7 ICOS+CD38+ clones were most often found later in ICOS-CD38- cTfh cells.

The TCR comes from an adult who received the influenza vaccine. The rearrangement links TRBV30 to TRBJ1-5; a possible D gene is TRBD1 (5 bases). Sequenced here: CXCR5+ CD38+ circulating T follicular helper cells from blood, sampled 7 days after influenza vaccination. Subset denoted: circulating Tfh, non-naive CD4+CXCR5+PD-1+ (ICOS+CD38+ or ICOS-CD38-). CDR3 coding DNA: TGTGCCTGGCAGGGTAATAGCAATCAGCCCCAGCATTTT. Amino acids: CAWQGNSNQPQHF. Drawing the rest from reference TRBV30 and TRBJ1-5, the complete variable domain is SQTIHQWPATLVQPVGSPLSLECTVEGTSNPNLYWYRQAAGRGLQLLFYSVGIGQISSEVPQNLSASRPQDRQFILSSKKLLLSDSGFYLCAWQGNSNQPQHFGDGTRLSIL.